This T cell receptor (beta chain) originates from a study of T cell repertoires in cytomegalovirus infection. The table lists this clonotype with a count of one. TCRdb re-called the reads through MiXCR, storing one row per CDR3 protein. The sample holds around 630,000 distinct CDR3 sequences; 24% are singletons and the top ten take around 7.6%. This CDR3 comprises 10 residues. Trimming removed 8 bases at V and 5 bases at J, with 6 bases between. Germline assignment: CDR1 SNHLY and CDR2 FYNNEI. Input material: CD8+ T cells from PBMCs. This clonotype was sampled from a human donor in good health (CMV status not recorded). Some clones in this sample may be carry-over from other donors' samples. The chain employs TRBV2 and TRBJ2-5; D is undetermined. CDR3 region: CASFHETQYF. The CDR3 DNA is TGTGCCAGCTTTCATGAGACCCAGTACTTC.